These 17 T cell receptor beta chains were all obtained from the same sample, sequenced in a study of blood T cell repertoires in COVID-19. Here immunoSEQ multiplex PCR was the method, and the copy in TCRdb shows in-frame clones only, minus some. This table holds 270,000 or so clones, under 95% found once. Sequenced sample: PBMCs or T cells enriched from blood (not recorded which). The origin of the receptors is a woman aged 35 to 49 with acute COVID-19.

The V gene is TRBV9, the J gene TRBJ2-1; TRBD2 is a possible D gene (7 bases). Germline assignment: CDR1 SGDLS and CDR2 YYNGEE. Trimming shortened V by 1 base and J by 8 bases, and 16 bases separated the two germline ends. The length of the CDR3 is 15 residues. Here the CDR3 reads CASSVNTGGPYEQFF. The CDR3 bases are TGTGCCAGCAGCGTAAATACCGGGGGGCCTTATGAGCAGTTCTTC.

V and J are TRBV14 and TRBJ2-5; D possibly corresponds to TRBD2 (6 bases). The CDR3 runs 14 residues. Trimming removed 4 bases at V and 5 bases at J, with 14 bases between. Looked up from germline, CDR1 is SGHDN and CDR2 is FVKESK. CDR3 protein: CASSRDLIGETQYF. CDR3 nucleotide sequence: TGTGCCAGCAGCCGGGACTTGATTGGGGAGACCCAGTACTTC.

The chain links TRBV6-5 to TRBJ1-2, with TRBD1 identical over 9 bases. The V gene's germline CDR1 is MNHEY and CDR2 SVGAGI. The ends lost 6 bases at V and 7 bases at J; junction bases unmatched: 9. The CDR3 loop spans 14 amino acids. The DNA for the CDR3 is TGTGCCAGCAGGCGCCAGGGACAGGGCGGTGGCTACACCTTC. This sequence encodes CASRRQGQGGGYTF.

The chain has TRBV5-1 and TRBJ2-5; D is perhaps TRBD1 (6 bases). From germline, CDR1 is SGHRS and CDR2 YFSETQ. Trimming removed 4 bases from V and 1 base from J, with 14 bases in between. This CDR3 is built from 15 residues. CDR3: CASSRGGGSQETQYF. CDR3 DNA: TGCGCCAGCAGCCGAGGGGGTGGAAGCCAAGAGACCCAGTACTTC.

The V call is TRBV29-1, the J call TRBJ1-2; weak D call: TRBD1 (5 bases). Trimming cost V 3 bases and J 6 bases, with 8 bases left between them. This CDR3 has 11 amino acids. Germline CDR1 is SQVTM and CDR2 is ANQGSEA. The CDR3 protein is CSVDPRDGYTF. The CDR3 region has the DNA TGCAGCGTTGATCCCAGGGATGGCTACACCTTC.

The CDR3 coding sequence is TGTGCCAGCAGCCCCTCGCGTGTTAGCGGGACCTACAATGAGCAGTTCTTC. Translated, it gives CASSPSRVSGTYNEQFF. V gene TRBV7-9 combines with J gene TRBJ2-1; the match to TRBD2 covers 8 bases. Germline CDR1 and CDR2: SEHNR and FQNEAQ (reference sequence). The CDR3 spans 17 residues. Trimming removed 5 bases from V and 2 bases from J; junction bases left unmatched: 11.

The rearrangement joins TRBV11-2 to TRBJ2-5, with 8 bases aligning to TRBD2. This CDR3 region has 16 residues. Germline CDR1 reads SGHAT; CDR2 reads FQNNGV. V was pared by 4 bases and J by 5 bases, with 12 bases of the junction left unmatched. CDR3 residues: CASSSAIGTRGETQYF. The DNA of the CDR3 is TGTGCCAGCAGCTCCGCTATCGGGACTAGAGGCGAGACCCAGTACTTC.

The chain is built from TRBV9 and TRBJ2-1; TRBD2 matches 13 bases. Per germline, CDR1 SGDLS and CDR2 YYNGEE. Germline trimming cut 4 bases from V and 6 bases from J; bases unmatched to any gene: 4. The CDR3 totals 15 residues. The CDR3 region is CASSTGTSGTNEQFF. CDR3 nucleotide sequence: TGTGCCAGCAGCACCGGGACTAGCGGGACCAATGAGCAGTTCTTC.

This chain connects TRBV3-1 (or the pseudogene TRBV3-2) to TRBJ1-2; weak D call: TRBD1 (5 bases). The V and J ends lost 1 base and 9 bases respectively, with 15 bases between them. This CDR3 contains 14 residues. Germline V gene lookup returns CDR1 LGHDT and CDR2 YNNKEL (reference sequence). As DNA, the CDR3 is TGTGCCAGCAGCCAAGGGGACTCAGTTAGAAGCTACACCTTC. It codes for CASSQGDSVRSYTF.

The rearrangement uses TRBV28 and TRBJ2-6, with D possibly TRBD2 on 5 matching bases. Germline V CDR1 and CDR2: MDHEN, SYDVKM. This CDR3 has 16 residues. V was pared by 7 bases and J by 0 bases, with 13 bases between. The CDR3 protein is CASTWTGGSGANVLTF. In DNA form, the CDR3 reads TGTGCCAGCACCTGGACTGGCGGCTCTGGGGCCAACGTCCTGACTTTC. Using reference TRBV28 and TRBJ2-6 for the parts outside the CDR3, the full variable domain is DVKVTQSSRYLVKRTGEKVFLECVQDMDHENMFWYRQDPGLGLRLIYFSYDVKMKEKGDIPEGYSVSREKKERFSLILESASTNQTSMYLCASTWTGGSGANVLTFGAGSRLTVL.

This clone was counted once. The CDR3 protein is CASRRSGGTQNTEAFF. CDR3 DNA: TGTGCCAGCAGACGCAGCGGCGGCACTCAAAACACTGAAGCTTTCTTT. V is TRBV28 and J is TRBJ1-1; D is unresolved. Germline loops: CDR1 MDHEN, CDR2 SYDVKM. Trimming left V 6 bases short and J 2 bases short, with 19 bases between. The CDR3 is 16 residues long.

The chain links TRBV6-2 or TRBV6-3 to TRBJ1-2; no clear D gene. The V end lost 7 bases, the J end lost 5 bases, and 14 bases lay between the germline ends. CDR3 length: 13 amino acids. Per germline, CDR1 MNHEY and CDR2 SVGEGT. This CDR3 reads CASTPAGVYGYTF. The CDR3 DNA sequence: TGTGCCAGCACCCCCGCCGGAGTATATGGCTACACCTTC.

The chain carries TRBV29-1 and TRBJ2-3, with 8 bases that match TRBD2. V lost 4 bases to trimming and J lost 4 bases; unmatched junction nucleotides: 10. CDR1 SQVTM and CDR2 ANQGSEA come from the germline V gene. This CDR3 contains 15 residues. The CDR3 spells CSVAPPGTRADTQYF. In DNA form, the CDR3 reads TGCAGCGTTGCCCCACCCGGGACTAGGGCAGATACGCAGTATTTT.

The chain links TRBV5-1 to TRBJ1-2; tentative D call: TRBD1 (6 bases). Germline assignment: CDR1 SGHRS and CDR2 YFSETQ. This CDR3 is 15 amino acids long. The V and J ends lost 0 bases and 4 bases respectively, with 13 bases between them. CDR3 DNA: TGCGCCAGCAGCTTGGCCAGGGGAGATGGCTATGGCTACACCTTC. Translation gives CASSLARGDGYGYTF.

The gene calls are TRBV5-1 and TRBJ2-1, with 9 bases that match TRBD2. CDR1 is SGHRS, CDR2 YFSETQ, per germline. The CDR3 has 15 residues. With 0 bases clipped from V and 5 bases from J, the junction kept 3 bases outside the gene matches. The CDR3 is CASSLEAGGNNEQFF. Written as DNA, the CDR3 is TGCGCCAGCAGCTTGGAGGCGGGGGGGAACAATGAGCAGTTCTTC.

This clone is a singleton in its sample. This chain's CDR3 is CASSPGPNTEAFF. DNA of the CDR3: TGTGCCAGCAGCCCGGGTCCGAACACTGAAGCTTTCTTT. V and J are TRBV9 and TRBJ1-1; D unclear. CDR1 SGDLS and CDR2 YYNGEE come from the germline V gene. V was shortened by 4 bases and J by 1 base, with 8 bases between the two germline ends. The CDR3 spans 13 residues.

The rearrangement links TRBV7-2 to TRBJ1-1; 7 nucleotides match TRBD1. Losses at the gene ends were 1 base for V and 0 bases for J; bases not matched to a gene: 2. This CDR3 contains 15 residues. Germline CDR1 reads SGHTA; CDR2 reads FQGNSA. The CDR3 is CASSLDGTVNTEAFF. For the CDR3, the DNA is TGTGCCAGCAGCTTAGACGGGACAGTGAACACTGAAGCTTTCTTT.